The rows below give T cell receptor beta chains drawn from one sample of a study of somatic mutations in cytotoxic T cells in rheumatoid arthritis. Method: immunoSEQ multiplex PCR; TCRdb's copy keeps in-frame clones and lacks some. The sample holds more than 15,000 clones, 75% to 80% seen once. Sequenced material: CD8+ T cells sorted from blood. The origin of the receptors is an adult with rheumatoid arthritis. Both conserved end residues are part of each CDR3. Each record gives: clone size, J gene, V gene, D gene, CDR3 protein, CDR3 DNA. A D gene is named only where the DNA matches it firmly. Not all rows give a size; the values are once, few, many and, for expanded clones, a class.

few TRBJ1-2 TRBV6-6 NA CASKPPYTF TGTGCCAGCAAACCGCCCTACACCTTC
NA TRBJ2-1 TRBV27 TRBD2 CASSLGGLAGGSSSYNEQFF TGTGCCAGCAGTTTAGGAGGTCTAGCGGGGGGCTCGAGCTCCTACAATGAGCAGTTCTTC
few TRBJ1-1 TRBV30 TRBD1 CAWSLRDRDQSEAFF TGTGCCTGGAGCTTACGGGACAGGGATCAATCTGAAGCTTTCTTT
NA TRBJ1-1 TRBV6-5 NA CASHIGLSNTEAFF TGTGCCAGCCATATAGGACTTTCGAACACTGAAGCTTTCTTT
NA TRBJ1-1 TRBV6-7 NA CASSYSRVVPPNAEAFF TGTGCCAGCAGTTACTCGAGAGTTGTCCCCCCCAACGCTGAAGCTTTCTTT
NA TRBJ2-4 TRBV18 NA CASSGQGNIQYF TGTGCCAGCTCGGGGCAGGGAAACATTCAGTACTTC
NA TRBJ2-7 TRBV6-5 NA CASSYGDNSYEQYF TGTGCCAGCAGTTACGGGGACAACTCCTACGAGCAGTACTTC
NA TRBJ2-5 TRBV11-2 NA CASSTRQLWQETQYF TGTGCCAGCAGCACAAGACAGCTGTGGCAGGAGACCCAGTACTTC
NA TRBJ1-6 TRBV28 NA CASSLRGLVSPLHF TGTGCCAGCAGTTTAAGAGGGTTGGTTTCACCCCTCCACTTT
few TRBJ1-4 TRBV11-2 NA CASSSRPAATNEKLFF TGTGCCAGCAGCTCAAGACCGGCGGCAACTAATGAAAAACTGTTTTTT
once TRBJ2-4 TRBV2 TRBD2 CASTVAGDQVDIQYF TGTGCCAGCACCGTAGCGGGGGACCAAGTCGACATTCAGTACTTC
NA TRBJ2-5 TRBV29-1 NA CSVGLVETQYF TGCAGCGTTGGGCTAGTAGAGACCCAGTACTTC
NA TRBJ2-3 TRBV27 NA CASRYGVRADTQYF TGTGCCAGCAGGTACGGAGTTAGGGCAGATACGCAGTATTTT
NA TRBJ2-5 TRBV27 NA CASSFLDKQETQYF TGTGCCAGCAGTTTCCTAGACAAACAAGAGACCCAGTACTTC
NA TRBJ2-6 TRBV13 NA CASSLGLGNSGANVLTF TGTGCCAGCAGCTTAGGGCTAGGGAACTCTGGGGCCAACGTCCTGACTTTC
NA TRBJ2-1 TRBV7-9 TRBD2 CASSPGLAGVPNYNEQFF TGTGCCAGCAGCCCTGGACTAGCGGGGGTACCAAACTACAATGAGCAGTTCTTC
NA TRBJ2-7 TRBV4-1 NA CASSQDLGKQYF TGCGCCAGCAGCCAAGATCTGGGTAAGCAGTACTTC
NA TRBJ1-4 TRBV30 NA CAWSVSNEKLFF TGTGCCTGGAGTGTTTCAAATGAAAAACTGTTTTTT
NA TRBJ1-2 TRBV27 NA CASRDYGYTF TGTGCCAGCAGGGACTATGGCTACACCTTC
NA TRBJ1-1 TRBV27 NA CASSLLSLNTEAFF TGTGCCAGCAGTTTACTAAGTCTGAACACTGAAGCTTTCTTT
NA TRBJ1-1 TRBV19 TRBD1 CASSYRGMNTEAFF TGTGCCAGTAGTTACAGGGGAATGAACACTGAAGCTTTCTTT
medium-sized TRBJ2-3 TRBV2 TRBD1 CASSEDSTGGQTQYF TGTGCCAGCAGTGAAGATTCGACAGGGGGCCAGACGCAGTATTTT
NA TRBJ1-2 TRBV15 NA CATSRDGGREGGYTF TGTGCCACCAGCAGAGATGGAGGCAGGGAGGGTGGCTACACCTTC
NA TRBJ1-3 TRBV7-8 NA CASSSLRIAGNTIYF TGTGCCAGCAGCTCCCTGCGTATAGCTGGAAACACCATATATTTT
NA TRBJ2-1 TRBV11-1 NA CASRREEFAEQFF TGTGCCAGCAGAAGGGAGGAGTTCGCCGAGCAGTTCTTC
NA TRBJ2-2 TRBV5-1 TRBD1 CASRDRGPGELFF TGCGCCAGCAGGGACAGGGGTCCAGGGGAGCTGTTTTTT
NA TRBJ1-1 TRBV9 NA CASSVGVGTEAFF TGTGCCAGCAGCGTGGGGGTTGGCACTGAAGCTTTCTTT
few TRBJ2-1 TRBV6-1 NA CASGRGTYNEQFF TGTGCCAGTGGAAGGGGCACCTACAATGAGCAGTTCTTC
NA TRBJ2-7 TRBV28 NA CASSPGGRGYEQYF TGTGCCAGCAGCCCCGGGGGAAGGGGTTACGAGCAGTACTTC
NA TRBJ2-1 TRBV27 TRBD2 CASSLSGGSSYNEQFF TGTGCCAGCAGTTTAAGCGGGGGGAGCTCCTACAATGAGCAGTTCTTC
NA TRBJ2-1 TRBV5-4 NA CASSSSGADYNEQFF TGTGCCAGCAGCTCCAGTGGGGCTGACTACAATGAGCAGTTCTTC
few TRBJ1-1 TRBV2 NA CASFSWAGSLGTEAFF TGTGCCAGTTTTTCGTGGGCAGGTAGCCTTGGGACTGAAGCTTTCTTT
NA TRBJ2-2 TRBV7-9 NA CASSLEGNTGELFF TGTGCCAGCAGCTTAGAAGGAAACACCGGGGAGCTGTTTTTT
NA TRBJ2-1 TRBV6-1 TRBD2 CASGTSGGAWSEQFF TGTGCCAGCGGGACTAGCGGGGGGGCCTGGAGTGAGCAGTTCTTC
NA TRBJ1-2 TRBV5-1 TRBD1 CASSLSDRVNNFGYTF TGCGCCAGCAGCTTGTCGGACAGGGTTAATAATTTTGGCTACACCTTC
NA TRBJ2-3 TRBV7-9 NA CASSLGSGGDTQYF TGTGCCAGCAGCTTAGGGTCTGGGGGGGATACGCAGTATTTT
NA TRBJ2-3 TRBV11-2 NA CASSSAFDWSTDTQYF TGTGCCAGCAGCTCCGCATTCGACTGGAGCACAGATACGCAGTATTTT
NA TRBJ2-7 TRBV6-5 NA CASSISGPIGLLF TGTGCCAGCAGCATCTCAGGCCCTATAGGGCTCTTATTC
NA TRBJ1-2 TRBV27 TRBD1 CASSRTGGNGYTF TGTGCCAGCAGCCGTACAGGGGGCAATGGCTACACCTTC
NA TRBJ1-1 TRBV5-6 TRBD1 CASSPRDRVAEAFF TGTGCCAGCAGCCCCCGGGACAGGGTGGCTGAAGCTTTCTTT
NA TRBJ2-1 TRBV11-3 NA CASSNFADNSYNEQFF TGTGCCAGCAGCAACTTTGCGGACAACTCCTACAATGAGCAGTTCTTC
few TRBJ1-2 TRBV30 NA CAWSLKTPFWGDGYTF TGTGCCTGGAGCCTCAAGACCCCCTTTTGGGGAGATGGCTACACCTTC
NA TRBJ1-5 TRBV7-2 TRBD1 CASSRKGAINQPQHF TGTGCCAGCAGCCGGAAGGGGGCGATCAATCAGCCCCAGCATTTT
NA TRBJ2-5 TRBV27 TRBD2 CASSSWGGQETQYF TGTGCCAGCAGTTCGTGGGGAGGGCAAGAGACCCAGTACTTC
NA TRBJ2-3 TRBV27 TRBD1 CASSSGQGADTQYF TGTGCCAGCAGTTCGGGACAGGGGGCAGATACGCAGTATTTT
NA TRBJ2-1 TRBV2 NA CASTFPSYNEQFF TGTGCCAGCACGTTTCCTTCCTACAATGAGCAGTTCTTC
NA TRBJ2-5 TRBV13 NA CASRSVIDGETQYF TGTGCCAGCAGAAGCGTGATTGACGGAGAGACCCAGTACTTC
once TRBJ2-5 TRBV4-2 NA CASGRGTQYF TGTGCCAGCGGACGGGGGACCCAGTACTTC
NA TRBJ1-1 TRBV12-5 NA CASGFLSGSLNTEAFF TGTGCTAGTGGTTTCTTATCAGGCTCTTTGAACACTGAAGCTTTCTTT
NA TRBJ1-2 TRBV12-5 NA CASGLVLSSIRAGYGYTF TGTGCTAGTGGTTTGGTACTCTCCAGCATCCGGGCTGGCTATGGCTACACCTTC
few TRBJ2-7 TRBV7-6 NA CASSLEGDYEQYF TGTGCCAGCAGCTTAGAAGGGGACTACGAGCAGTACTTC
NA TRBJ2-7 TRBV5-5 NA CASTIRDGPYEQYF TGTGCCAGCACCATTCGGGACGGACCCTACGAGCAGTACTTC